This TCR beta chain derives from a study of blood T cell repertoires in COVID-19. During active infection, Seattle patients enrolled and were then monitored through disease. Assay used: immunoSEQ multiplex PCR; TCRdb lists only in-frame clones, some missing. The sample records a few hundred thousand clones, about four fifths being singletons. Sequenced sample: peripheral blood. The source is a person aged 70 to 85 with COVID-19, enrolled during active disease.

The CDR3 loop reads CASSRDDRDHTF. The CDR3 region has the DNA TGTGCCAGCAGCCGAGACGACAGGGACCACACCTTC. The rearrangement uses TRBV5-8 and TRBJ1-2; 7 bases fit TRBD1. CDR3 length equals 12 residues. Germline V CDR1 and CDR2: SGHTS, YDEGEE. J was trimmed by 12 bases and V by 4 bases; bases with no gene match: 9.